This record covers a single T cell receptor (beta chain). V was shortened by 0 bases and J by 4 bases, with 15 bases between the two germline ends. From germline, CDR1 is MGHRA and CDR2 YSYEKL. The CDR3 covers 17 residues. This entry belongs to a study of control samples from healthy donors and cancer patients. Here immunoSEQ multiplex PCR was the method, and the copy in TCRdb shows in-frame clones only, minus some. The sample includes roughly 130,000 clones, around 93% of them seen just once. The TCR originated in a man younger than 35 in good health. The sample consisted of blood. The V call is TRBV4-1, the J call TRBJ1-4; D perhaps matches TRBD1 (6 bases). The CDR3 protein is CASSQDWGALGNEKLFF. CDR3 sequence (DNA): TGCGCCAGCAGCCAAGATTGGGGGGCGCTCGGTAATGAAAAACTGTTTTTT.